A single T cell receptor beta chain is shown here with its context. CDR3 length: 12 residues. Trimming left V 4 bases short and J 7 bases short, with 8 bases between. Germline V lookup: CDR1 SGHDN, CDR2 FVKESK. immunoSEQ v3.0 was run at survey level. Measured with immunoSEQ multiplex PCR; TCRdb has only the in-frame clones, and not every one. The sample yields about 21,000 clones, roughly 79% seen once. The data stem from a study of long-term antiretroviral therapy in people with HIV. The content of samples before DNA extraction was roughly 1-10 million cryopreserved PBMC. This receptor was taken from a man between 40 and 49 years old with HIV. The chain carries TRBV14 and TRBJ2-1, with D possibly being TRBD1 (5 bases). Here the sequenced sample was unsorted PBMCs, taken 0.1 years before starting antiretroviral therapy. The CDR3, as DNA: TGTGCCAGCAGCCCCAGGGTTAATGAGCAGTTCTTC. Translating it yields CASSPRVNEQFF. The full variable domain, rest sourced from reference TRBV14 and TRBJ2-1, is EAGVTQFPSHSVIEKGQTVTLRCDPISGHDNLYWYRRVMGKEIKFLLHFVKESKQDESGMPNNRFLAERTGGTYSTLKVQPAELEDSGVYFCASSPRVNEQFFGPGTRLTVL.